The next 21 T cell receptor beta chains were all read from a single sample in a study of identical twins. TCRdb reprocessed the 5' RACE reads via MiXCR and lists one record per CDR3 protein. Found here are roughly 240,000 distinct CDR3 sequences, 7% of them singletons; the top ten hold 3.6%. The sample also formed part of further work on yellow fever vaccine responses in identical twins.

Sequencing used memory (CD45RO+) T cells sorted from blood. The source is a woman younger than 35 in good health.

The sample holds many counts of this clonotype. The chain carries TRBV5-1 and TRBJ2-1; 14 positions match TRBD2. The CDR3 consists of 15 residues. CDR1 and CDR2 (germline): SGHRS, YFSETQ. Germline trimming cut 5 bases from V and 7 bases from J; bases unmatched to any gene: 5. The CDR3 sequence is CASSPGLAGANEQFF. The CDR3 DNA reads TGCGCCAGCAGTCCGGGACTAGCGGGAGCAAATGAGCAGTTCTTC.

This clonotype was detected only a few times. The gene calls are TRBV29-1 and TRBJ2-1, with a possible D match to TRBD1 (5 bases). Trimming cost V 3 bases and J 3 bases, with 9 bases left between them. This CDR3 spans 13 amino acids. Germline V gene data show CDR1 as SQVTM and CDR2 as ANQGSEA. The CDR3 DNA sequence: TGCAGCGTTGAGCCCCAGGGCTACAATGAGCAGTTCTTC. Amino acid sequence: CSVEPQGYNEQFF.

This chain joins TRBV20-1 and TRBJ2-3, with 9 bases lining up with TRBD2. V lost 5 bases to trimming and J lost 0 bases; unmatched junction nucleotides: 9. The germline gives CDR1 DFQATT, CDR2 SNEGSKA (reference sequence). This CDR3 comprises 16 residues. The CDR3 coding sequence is TGCAGTGCTCCCTCTCAAGCGGGAGGAAGCACAGATACGCAGTATTTT. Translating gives CSAPSQAGGSTDTQYF.

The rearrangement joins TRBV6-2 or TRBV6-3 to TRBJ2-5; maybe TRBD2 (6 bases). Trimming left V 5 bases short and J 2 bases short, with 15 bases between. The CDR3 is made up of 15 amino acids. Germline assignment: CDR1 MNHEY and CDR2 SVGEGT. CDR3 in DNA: TGTGCCAGCAGTAAGACTAGTAGGAGGCAAGAGACCCAGTACTTC. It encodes CASSKTSRRQETQYF.

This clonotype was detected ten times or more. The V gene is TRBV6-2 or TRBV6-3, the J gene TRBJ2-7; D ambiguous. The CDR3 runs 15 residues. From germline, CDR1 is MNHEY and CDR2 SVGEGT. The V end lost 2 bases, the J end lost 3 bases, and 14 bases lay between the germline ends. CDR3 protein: CASSYGPASGYEQYV. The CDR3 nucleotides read TGTGCCAGCAGTTACGGGCCGGCCTCCGGCTACGAGCAGTACGTC.

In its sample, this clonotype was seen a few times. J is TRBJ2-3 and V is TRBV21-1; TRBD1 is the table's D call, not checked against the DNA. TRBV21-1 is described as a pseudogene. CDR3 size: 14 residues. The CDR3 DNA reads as TGTGCCAGCAGCCTCCCGGGGATCACAGATACGCAGTATTTT. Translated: CASSLPGITDTQYF.

CDR3 loop: CASSTTGGLGWRSQYF. The DNA for the CDR3 is TGTGCCAGCAGCACCACAGGGGGCCTCGGGTGGCGTTCGCAGTATTTT. The chain joins TRBV6-2 or TRBV6-3 to TRBJ2-3; 9 bases are shared with TRBD1. Trimming cost V 6 bases and J 10 bases; bases outside gene matches: 17. Germline V CDR1 and CDR2: MNHEY, SVGEGT. The CDR3 length is 16 residues.

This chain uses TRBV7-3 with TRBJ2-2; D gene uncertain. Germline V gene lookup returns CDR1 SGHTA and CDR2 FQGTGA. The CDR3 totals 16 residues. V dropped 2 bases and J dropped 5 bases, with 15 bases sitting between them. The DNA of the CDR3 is TGTGCCAGCAGCTTAGTTCGCTCGACCCATACCGGGGAGCTGTTTTTT. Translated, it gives CASSLVRSTHTGELFF.

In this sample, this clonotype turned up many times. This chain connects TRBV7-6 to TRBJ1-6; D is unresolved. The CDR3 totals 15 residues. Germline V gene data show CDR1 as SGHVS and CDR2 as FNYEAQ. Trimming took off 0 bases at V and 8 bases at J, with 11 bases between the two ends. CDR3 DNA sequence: TGTGCCAGCAGCTTAGCTCGGACGGCGGATTCACCCCTCCACTTT. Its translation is CASSLARTADSPLHF.

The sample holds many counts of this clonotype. CDR3 region: CASSFSASHRAEAFF. The CDR3 nucleotides read TGTGCCAGCAGCTTCTCTGCATCCCACCGGGCTGAAGCTTTCTTT. The rearrangement links TRBV5-5 to TRBJ1-1; no reliable D call. CDR3 length equals 15 residues. Germline CDR1 and CDR2: SGHKS and YYEKEE (reference sequence). The V end was cut by 2 bases, the J end by 6 bases, with 17 bases between.

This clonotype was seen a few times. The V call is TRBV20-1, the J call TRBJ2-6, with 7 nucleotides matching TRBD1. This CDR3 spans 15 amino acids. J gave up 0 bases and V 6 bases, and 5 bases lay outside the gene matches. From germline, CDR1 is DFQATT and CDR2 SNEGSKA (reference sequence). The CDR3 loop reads CSATGASSGANVLTF. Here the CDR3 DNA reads TGCAGTGCCACAGGGGCCAGCTCTGGGGCCAACGTCCTGACTTTC.

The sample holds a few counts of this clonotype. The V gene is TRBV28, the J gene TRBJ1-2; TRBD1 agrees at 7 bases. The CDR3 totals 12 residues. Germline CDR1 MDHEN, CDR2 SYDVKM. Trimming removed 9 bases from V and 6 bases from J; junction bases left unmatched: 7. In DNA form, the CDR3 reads TGTGCCAGTTTGGACAGGAATAATGGCTACACCTTC. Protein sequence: CASLDRNNGYTF.

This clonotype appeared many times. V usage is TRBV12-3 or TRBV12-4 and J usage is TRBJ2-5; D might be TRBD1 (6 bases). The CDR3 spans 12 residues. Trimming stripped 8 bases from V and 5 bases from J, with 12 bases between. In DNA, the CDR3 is TGTGCCAGCGAGGGGGTGACGGAGACCCAGTACTTC. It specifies CASEGVTETQYF.

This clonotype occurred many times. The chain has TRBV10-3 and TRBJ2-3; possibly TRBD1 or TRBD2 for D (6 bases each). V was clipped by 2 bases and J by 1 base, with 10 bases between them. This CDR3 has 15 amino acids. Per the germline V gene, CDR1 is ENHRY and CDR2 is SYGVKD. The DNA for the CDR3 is TGTGCCATCAGTGAGCGGGGGCGGGGCACAGATACGCAGTATTTT. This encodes CAISERGRGTDTQYF.

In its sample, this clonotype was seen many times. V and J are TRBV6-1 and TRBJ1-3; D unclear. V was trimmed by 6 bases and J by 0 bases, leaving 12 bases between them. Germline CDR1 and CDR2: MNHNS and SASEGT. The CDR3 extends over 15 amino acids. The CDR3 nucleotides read TGTGCCAGCAGCCAAAGGTCATACTCTGGAAACACCATATATTTT. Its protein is CASSQRSYSGNTIYF.

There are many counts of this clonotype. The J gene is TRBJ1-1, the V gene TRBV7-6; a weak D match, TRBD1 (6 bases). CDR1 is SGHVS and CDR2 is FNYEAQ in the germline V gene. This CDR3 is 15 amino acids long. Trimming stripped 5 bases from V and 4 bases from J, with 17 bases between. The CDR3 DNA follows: TGTGCCAGCAGCCCGAGAGGGGGTATTGGCACTGAAGCTTTCTTT. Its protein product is CASSPRGGIGTEAFF.

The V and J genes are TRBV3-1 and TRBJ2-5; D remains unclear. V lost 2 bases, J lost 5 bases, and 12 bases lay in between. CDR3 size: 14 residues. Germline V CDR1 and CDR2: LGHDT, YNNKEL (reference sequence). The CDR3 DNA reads TGTGCCAGCAGCCAATCACTGCTTGGTGAGACCCAGTACTTC. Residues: CASSQSLLGETQYF.

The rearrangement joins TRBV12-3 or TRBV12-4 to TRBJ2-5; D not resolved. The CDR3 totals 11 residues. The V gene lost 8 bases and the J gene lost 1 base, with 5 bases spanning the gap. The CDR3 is CASVSQETQYF. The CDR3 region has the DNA TGTGCCAGCGTGTCCCAAGAGACCCAGTACTTC.

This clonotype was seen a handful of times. The CDR3 sequence: CASSTRTGANTGELFF. CDR3 DNA: TGCGCCAGCAGCACACGGACTGGAGCGAACACCGGGGAGCTGTTTTTT. The chain recombines TRBV4-1 with TRBJ2-2; possibly TRBD2 for D (5 bases). V was pared by 5 bases and J by 0 bases, with 13 bases between. CDR1 MGHRA and CDR2 YSYEKL come from the germline V gene. This CDR3 is built from 16 residues.

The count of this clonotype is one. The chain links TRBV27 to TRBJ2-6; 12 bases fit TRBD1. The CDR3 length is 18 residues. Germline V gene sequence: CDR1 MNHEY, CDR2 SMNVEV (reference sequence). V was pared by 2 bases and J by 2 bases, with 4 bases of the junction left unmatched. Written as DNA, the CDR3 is TGTGCCAGCAGTTTAGCCGGGACAGGGGGCGCTGGGGCCAACGTCCTGACTTTC. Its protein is CASSLAGTGGAGANVLTF.

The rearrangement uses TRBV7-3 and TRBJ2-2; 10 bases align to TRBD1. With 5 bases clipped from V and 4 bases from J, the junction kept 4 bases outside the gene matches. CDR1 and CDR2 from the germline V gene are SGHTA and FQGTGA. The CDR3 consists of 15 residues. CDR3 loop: CASSPGQGGTGELFF. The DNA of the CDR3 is TGTGCCAGCAGCCCCGGACAGGGGGGCACCGGGGAGCTGTTTTTT. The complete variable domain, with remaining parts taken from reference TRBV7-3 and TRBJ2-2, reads GAGVSQTPSNKVTEKGKYVELRCDPISGHTALYWYRQSLGQGPEFLIYFQGTGAADDSGLPNDRFFAVRPEGSVSTLKIQRTERGDSAVYLCASSPGQGGTGELFFGEGSRLTVL.